This entry lists 19 T cell receptor beta chains sequenced from one sample in a study of radiotherapy plus CTLA-4 blockade in lung cancer. The table came from immunoSEQ multiplex PCR; TCRdb's copy has only in-frame clones and leaves some out. The sample carries tens of thousands of clones, roughly 77% recorded once. The specimen comprised peripheral blood, sampled from a patient treated with radiotherapy plus ipilimumab. The receptors come from a human donor with non-small cell lung cancer whose response to radiotherapy plus ipilimumab could not be evaluated.

This clone came up a few times. V gene TRBV5-1 combines with J gene TRBJ2-3; 12 bases map to TRBD2. The germline V gene has CDR1 SGHRS and CDR2 YFSETQ. V shed 0 bases and J 2 bases; nucleotides not matched to a gene: 1. The CDR3 runs 16 residues. CDR3 loop: CASSLGTSGTTDTQYF. CDR3 bases: TGCGCCAGCAGCTTGGGGACTAGCGGGACCACAGATACGCAGTATTTT.

This clone was seen a handful of times. The rearrangement links TRBV11-2 to TRBJ1-3, with D hard to call. The CDR3 consists of 14 residues. Germline lookup yields CDR1 SGHAT and CDR2 FQNNGV. The V end lost 6 bases, the J end lost 0 bases, and 9 bases lay between the germline ends. The CDR3, as DNA: TGTGCCAGCAGTTCCAGGCTCTCTGGAAACACCATATATTTT. Its translation is CASSSRLSGNTIYF.

The chain is built from TRBV28 and TRBJ1-2; perhaps TRBD1 as D (6 bases). The CDR3 extends over 13 amino acids. CDR1 and CDR2 from the germline V gene are MDHEN and SYDVKM. The CDR3: CTTRGQDLYGYTF. The CDR3 DNA reads as TGTACAACTCGGGGACAAGACCTCTATGGCTACACCTTC.

This clone appeared a single time. V usage is TRBV9 and J usage is TRBJ2-5; 10 bases agree with TRBD2. The CDR3 is 14 residues long. V gave up 3 bases and J gave up 4 bases; unmatched junction bases: 3. CDR1 is SGDLS and CDR2 is YYNGEE in the germline V gene. The CDR3 is CASSALAGLETQYF. In DNA form, the CDR3 reads TGTGCCAGCAGCGCACTAGCGGGACTAGAGACCCAGTACTTC.

This clone has only a few counts. The chain carries TRBV10-3 and TRBJ1-3, with TRBD1 identical over 9 bases. Looked up from germline, CDR1 is ENHRY and CDR2 is SYGVKD. The CDR3 is 17 amino acids. V shed 0 bases, J shed 3 bases, and the junction held 6 bases outside the gene matches. The CDR3 region has the DNA TGTGCCATCAGTGAGTCGCACGGGACAGGGCTTGGAAACACCATATATTTT. It translates to CAISESHGTGLGNTIYF.

V is TRBV6-5 and J is TRBJ2-1, with 12 bases fitting TRBD1. Losses at the gene ends were 5 bases for V and 6 bases for J; bases not matched to a gene: 5. There are 15 residues in the CDR3. CDR1 is MNHEY and CDR2 is SVGAGI in the germline V gene. CDR3 loop: CASSRDRGPFNEQFF. CDR3 nucleotide sequence: TGTGCCAGCAGTAGGGACAGGGGGCCTTTCAATGAGCAGTTCTTC.

The chain links TRBV4-3 to TRBJ2-2; D remains unclear. Trimming took 1 base from V and 7 from J, leaving 10 bases between them. CDR1 is LGHNA and CDR2 is YSLEER in the germline V gene. The CDR3 runs 14 residues. CDR3 sequence (DNA): TGCGCCAGCAGCCAAGTTTTACTTTTCGGGGAGCTGTTTTTT. Its protein is CASSQVLLFGELFF.

This chain links TRBV15 with TRBJ1-1, with TRBD1 matching 8 bases. Germline V gene sequence: CDR1 LNHNV, CDR2 YYDKDF (reference sequence). This CDR3 has 14 residues. The junction had 10 bases not matched to a gene; V was cut back by 8 bases and J by 5 bases. Here the CDR3 reads CATVQGEKGTEAFF. DNA of the CDR3: TGTGCCACCGTACAGGGGGAGAAGGGGACTGAAGCTTTCTTT.

The chain combines TRBV29-1 with TRBJ1-4, with D possibly TRBD1 on 5 matching bases. The germline V gene encodes CDR1 SQVTM and CDR2 ANQGSEA. Trimming removed 8 bases at V and 10 bases at J, with 14 bases between. The CDR3 covers 11 residues. Here the CDR3 DNA reads TGCAGCCCGGAAGTCGGGGGAAAACTGTTTTTT. This encodes CSPEVGGKLFF.

V usage is TRBV7-2 and J usage is TRBJ1-5; D call uncertain. The V gene lost 2 bases and the J gene lost 0 bases, with 5 bases spanning the gap. The CDR3 is 14 residues long. Germline assignment: CDR1 SGHTA and CDR2 FQGNSA. CDR3 loop: CASSLLNSNQPQHF. In DNA, the CDR3 is TGTGCCAGCAGCTTACTAAATAGCAATCAGCCCCAGCATTTT.

The rearrangement links TRBV18 to TRBJ1-4, with 8 bases that match TRBD1. V lost 3 bases, J lost 6 bases, and 3 bases stayed unmatched. Germline V CDR1 and CDR2: KGHSH, LQKENI. The CDR3 has 14 amino acids. CDR3 nucleotide sequence: TGTGCCAGCTCACCGGACAGGGAAGATGAAAAACTGTTTTTT. Translating gives CASSPDREDEKLFF. The full variable domain, completed using reference TRBV18 and TRBJ1-4, is NAGVMQNPRHLVRRRGQEARLRCSPMKGHSHVYWYRQLPEEGLKFMVYLQKENIIDESGMPKERFSAEFPKEGPSILRIQQVVRGDSAAYFCASSPDREDEKLFFGSGTQLSVL.

V and J are TRBV5-1 and TRBJ2-3; D may be TRBD1 (6 bases). V was clipped by 3 bases and J by 4 bases, with 18 bases between them. This CDR3 is built from 16 residues. From germline, CDR1 is SGHRS and CDR2 YFSETQ. The CDR3 coding sequence is TGCGCCAGCAGCTCGGTCGGAGCAGGGGTGGCAGATACGCAGTATTTT. It codes for CASSSVGAGVADTQYF. The full variable domain, its missing parts supplied by reference TRBV5-1 and TRBJ2-3, is KAGVTQTPRYLIKTRGQQVTLSCSPISGHRSVSWYQQTPGQGLQFLFEYFSETQRNKGNFPGRFSGRQFSNSRSEMNVSTLELGDSALYLCASSSVGAGVADTQYFGPGTRLTVL.

V and J are TRBV28 and TRBJ1-1; D is perhaps TRBD1 (6 bases). V lost 3 bases, J lost 5 bases, and 16 bases lay in between. The germline V gene encodes CDR1 MDHEN and CDR2 SYDVKM. This CDR3 has 15 residues. The CDR3 region is CASSFPMRGWTEAFF. DNA for the CDR3: TGTGCCAGCAGTTTCCCTATGAGGGGGTGGACTGAAGCTTTCTTT.

The V call is TRBV28, the J call TRBJ1-5, with 7 positions matching TRBD1. The CDR3 sequence is 15 residues long. V dropped 8 bases and J dropped 3; count of bases not matched to a gene: 10. Germline CDR1 MDHEN, CDR2 SYDVKM. The CDR3 DNA follows: TGTGCCAGCTACCCTAGGGGACAGCTCAATCAGCCCCAGCATTTT. Translating it yields CASYPRGQLNQPQHF.

This chain links TRBV5-1 with TRBJ2-5; TRBD2 aligns across 15 bases. The CDR3 spans 16 residues. Germline assignment: CDR1 SGHRS and CDR2 YFSETQ. Germline trimming cut 4 bases from V and 5 bases from J; bases unmatched to any gene: 6. DNA of the CDR3: TGCGCCAGCAGCCAAGGGACTAGCGGGGGGATCGAGACCCAGTACTTC. It is translated as CASSQGTSGGIETQYF.

The rearrangement links TRBV5-4 to TRBJ2-1; 13 positions agree with TRBD2. The CDR3 extends over 16 amino acids. Trimming took 2 bases from V and 7 from J; bases not matched to a gene: 6. Germline V lookup: CDR1 SGHNT, CDR2 YYREEE (reference sequence). Written as DNA, the CDR3 is TGTGCCAGCAGCTTCCCCGGGACTAGCGGGGTAAATGAGCAGTTCTTC. The encoded protein is CASSFPGTSGVNEQFF.

The chain has TRBV9 and TRBJ2-7, with 9 bases fitting TRBD1. CDR1 and CDR2 (germline): SGDLS, YYNGEE. The CDR3 contains 15 residues. V shed 0 bases and J 2 bases; nucleotides not matched to a gene: 3. The CDR3 bases are TGTGCCAGCAGCGTAGGTCGGGACAGGGCCTACGAGCAGTACTTC. This encodes CASSVGRDRAYEQYF. Based on the CDR3 plus reference TRBV9 and TRBJ2-7, the full variable domain is DSGVTQTPKHLITATGQRVTLRCSPRSGDLSVYWYQQSLDQGLQFLIQYYNGEERAKGNILERFSAQQFPDLHSELNLSSLELGDSALYFCASSVGRDRAYEQYFGPGTRLTVT.

The rearrangement joins TRBV28 to TRBJ1-5; D is undetermined. This CDR3 contains 14 residues. V was pared by 1 base and J by 1 base, with 5 bases between. Looked up from germline, CDR1 is MDHEN and CDR2 is SYDVKM. CDR3 nucleotide sequence: TGTGCCAGCAGTTTATTCCAGAGCAATCAGCCCCAGCATTTT. This sequence encodes CASSLFQSNQPQHF.

The chain links TRBV14 to TRBJ2-7, with D possibly TRBD1 on 5 matching bases. Germline V gene lookup returns CDR1 SGHDN and CDR2 FVKESK. The CDR3 runs to 14 residues. Trimming shortened V by 4 bases and J by 1 base, and 11 bases separated the two germline ends. This CDR3 is CASSPTTVSYEQYF. As DNA, the CDR3 is TGTGCCAGCAGCCCGACGACAGTTTCCTACGAGCAGTACTTC. The full variable domain, rest sourced from reference TRBV14 and TRBJ2-7, is EAGVTQFPSHSVIEKGQTVTLRCDPISGHDNLYWYRRVMGKEIKFLLHFVKESKQDESGMPNNRFLAERTGGTYSTLKVQPAELEDSGVYFCASSPTTVSYEQYFGPGTRLTVT.